Below, 25 T cell receptor beta chains from the same sample are listed, as sequenced in a study of regulatory T cells in long-lasting Graves disease. TCR beta libraries were built with iRepertoire HTBI primers and Arm-PCR of CDR3 regions. MiXCR was run by TCRdb on the multiplex PCR reads, yielding one entry per CDR3 protein. The sample shows approximately 690,000 distinct CDR3 sequences, around 30% of them seen only once. Time point denoted: persistent/refractory GD, antithyroid drugs over 5 years with positive TRAb. From PBMCs, RNA was extracted and then used to make the TCR library. The source was peripheral blood mononuclear cells (PBMCs), collected when the disease was refractory, from a patient treated with antithyroid drugs. The origin of the receptors is a female donor with Graves disease.

In this sample, this clonotype turned up once. This sequence may be a read error, since a much larger clone differs from it by one base. This chain joins TRBV20-1 and TRBJ2-7, with TRBD1 matching over 9 bases. The CDR3 contains 15 residues. Germline-derived CDR1 and CDR2 are DFQATT and SNEGSKA (reference sequence). The CDR3 reads CSTRHSGQGLYEQYF. CDR3 DNA: TGCAGTACTAGACACTCGGGACAGGGCCTCTACGAGCAGTACTTC.

This clonotype was recorded only once. CDR3 coding DNA: TGTGCCAGCAGCTTAGTGGCTCAGAGCTACTATGGCTACACCTTC. It codes for CASSLVAQSYYGYTF. The chain has TRBV7-2 and TRBJ1-2; D not certain. V gave up 1 base and J gave up 3 bases, with 12 bases separating them. CDR3 length: 15 amino acids. From germline, CDR1 is SGHTA and CDR2 FQGNSA. Supplemented by reference TRBV7-2 and TRBJ1-2, the full variable domain reads GAGVSQSPSNKVTEKGKDVELRCDPISGHTALYWYRQSLGQGLEFLIYFQGNSAPDKSGLPSDRFSAERTGGSVSTLTIQRTQQEDSAVYLCASSLVAQSYYGYTFGSGTRLTVV.

This clonotype was found a few times. J is TRBJ1-1 and V is TRBV7-9; tentative D call: TRBD1 (5 bases). The V end was cut by 7 bases, the J end by 4 bases, with 13 bases between. This CDR3 comprises 13 residues. The germline V gene encodes CDR1 SEHNR and CDR2 FQNEAQ (reference sequence). The CDR3 region has the DNA TGTGCCAGCACCCCTGGGGGGGTCACTGAAGCTTTCTTT. Translation: CASTPGGVTEAFF.

This clonotype was detected ten times or more. V usage is TRBV2 and J usage is TRBJ1-2, with no clear D. This CDR3 region has 14 residues. Looked up from germline, CDR1 is SNHLY and CDR2 is FYNNEI. The ends were cut back, 2 bases at V and 8 bases at J, with 15 bases in the middle. CDR3 region: CASSERGARRGYTF. DNA of the CDR3: TGTGCCAGCAGTGAACGGGGAGCAAGACGAGGCTACACCTTC. The variable domain in full, with the rest retrieved from reference TRBV2 and TRBJ1-2, is EPEVTQTPSHQVTQMGQEVILRCVPISNHLYFYWYRQILGQKVEFLVSFYNNEISEKSEIFDDQFSVERPDGSNFTLKIRSTKLEDSAMYFCASSERGARRGYTFGSGTRLTVV.

This chain joins TRBV11-2 and TRBJ2-4; TRBD2 matches at 12 bases. The CDR3 contains 15 residues. The junction had 0 bases not matched to a gene; V was cut back by 0 bases and J by 6 bases. Germline lookup yields CDR1 SGHAT and CDR2 FQNNGV. The CDR3 DNA reads as TGTGCCAGCAGCTTAGAGGGACTAGCGGGAAACATTCAGTACTTC. Protein product: CASSLEGLAGNIQYF. Complete variable domain (other parts from reference TRBV11-2 and TRBJ2-4): EAGVAQSPRYKIIEKRQSVAFWCNPISGHATLYWYQQILGQGPKLLIQFQNNGVVDDSQLPKDRFSAERLKGVDSTLKIQPAKLEDSAVYLCASSLEGLAGNIQYFGAGTRLSVL.

This chain joins TRBV28 and TRBJ1-5; no firm D call. With 7 bases removed from V and 3 bases from J, the gap between germline ends came to 13 bases. Germline CDR1 and CDR2: MDHEN and SYDVKM. There are 14 residues in the CDR3. The CDR3: CASKGSQYNQPQHF. The DNA of the CDR3 is TGTGCCAGCAAGGGCTCCCAGTACAATCAGCCCCAGCATTTT.

This clonotype was seen a few times. The gene calls are TRBV5-1 and TRBJ1-1; no clear D. CDR1 and CDR2 from the germline V gene are SGHRS and YFSETQ. The length of the CDR3 is 14 residues. Trimming stripped 4 bases from V and 1 base from J, with 11 bases between. In DNA, the CDR3 is TGCGCCAGCAGCCCCAAGGTGGGGAACACTGAAGCTTTCTTT. This encodes CASSPKVGNTEAFF.

The chain links TRBV28 to TRBJ2-2; D call uncertain. The CDR3 sequence is 13 residues long. CDR1 and CDR2 from the germline V gene are MDHEN and SYDVKM. V was trimmed by 3 bases and J by 6 bases, leaving 8 bases between them. The CDR3 nucleotides read TGTGCCAGCAGTTTTCTAGTCGCCGGGGAGCTGTTTTTT. This codes for CASSFLVAGELFF.

This clonotype has just a few counts. V and J are TRBV10-3 and TRBJ1-2; D call uncertain. The CDR3 is 15 residues long. Trimming stripped 6 bases from V and 2 bases from J, with 16 bases between. Germline-derived CDR1 and CDR2 are ENHRY and SYGVKD. CDR3 amino acids: CAISEPFSRNYGYTF. Written as DNA, the CDR3 is TGTGCCATCAGCGAACCCTTTTCAAGGAACTATGGCTACACCTTC.

This clonotype appeared a single time. The chain carries TRBV6-1 and TRBJ2-5, with 11 bases fitting TRBD1. CDR1 and CDR2 from the germline V gene are MNHNS and SASEGT. Germline trimming cut 6 bases from V and 3 bases from J; bases unmatched to any gene: 9. There are 16 residues in the CDR3. The CDR3 sequence: CASSRLGQGAEETQYF. CDR3 bases: TGTGCCAGCAGCCGACTAGGACAGGGGGCAGAAGAGACCCAGTACTTC.

This clonotype was picked up a small number of times. The chain recombines TRBV11-2 with TRBJ1-4; 8 nucleotides line up with TRBD1. V lost 5 bases, J lost 14 bases, and 10 bases stayed unmatched. The CDR3 sequence is 13 residues long. Germline V gene sequence: CDR1 SGHAT, CDR2 FQNNGV. DNA for the CDR3: TGTGCCAGCAGCCCGGAATCAGGGGGCCGCCTGTTTTTT. Protein: CASSPESGGRLFF.

This rearrangement joins TRBV5-1 to TRBJ2-7, with D maybe TRBD2 (7 bases). Germline-derived CDR1 and CDR2 are SGHRS and YFSETQ. V lost 0 bases and J lost 5, with 15 bases in between. The CDR3 is 15 amino acids. Here the CDR3 reads CASSLAAGAIDEQYF. Here the CDR3 DNA reads TGCGCCAGCAGCTTGGCCGCGGGGGCTATAGACGAGCAGTACTTC.

The rearrangement uses TRBV6-1 and TRBJ1-5; D remains ambiguous. Per germline, CDR1 MNHNS and CDR2 SASEGT. Trimming shortened V by 6 bases and J by 2 bases, and 11 bases separated the two germline ends. The length of the CDR3 is 14 residues. CDR3 nucleotide sequence: TGTGCCAGCAGGGAGGCAGACGGCAATCAGCCCCAGCATTTT. Translated: CASREADGNQPQHF.

This clonotype was found once. The chain has TRBV10-3 and TRBJ2-7; D is uncertain. Per the germline V gene, CDR1 is ENHRY and CDR2 is SYGVKD. CDR3 length: 11 amino acids. The CDR3 protein is CVTRRNGEQYF. CDR3 coding DNA: TGTGTCACCAGGCGGAATGGCGAGCAGTACTTC.

This clonotype has a count of ten or more. The chain employs TRBV12-3 or TRBV12-4 and TRBJ2-5; TRBD1 or TRBD2 may be the D gene (5 bases each). The CDR3 loop spans 17 amino acids. Trimming stripped 8 bases from V and 2 bases from J, with 24 bases between. This CDR3 reads CASGMRMGRVSQETQYF. In DNA, the CDR3 is TGTGCCAGCGGGATGAGGATGGGGCGGGTTTCTCAAGAGACCCAGTACTTC.

This clonotype was seen only a few times. The rearrangement joins TRBV12-3 or TRBV12-4 to TRBJ1-2; D unclear. V was clipped by 6 bases and J by 4 bases, with 6 bases between them. This CDR3 contains 11 residues. DNA for the CDR3: TGTGCCAGCAGAAACCTCTATGGCTACACCTTC. This encodes CASRNLYGYTF.

This clonotype was observed at least ten times. The chain couples TRBV28 to TRBJ2-5; 12 nucleotides align to TRBD2. This CDR3 has 17 amino acids. CDR1 is MDHEN and CDR2 is SYDVKM in the germline V gene. With V trimmed by 5 bases and J by 4 bases, 11 bases remained unmatched. In nucleotides, the CDR3 is TGTGCCAGCAGTCAGACTAGCGGGAGCGCTTTCGGAGAGACCCAGTACTTC. Translating gives CASSQTSGSAFGETQYF.

In nucleotides, the CDR3 is TGTGCCAGCAGGGAGGGGACCCTTGATGAAAAACTGTTTTTT. Translation: CASREGTLDEKLFF. The chain couples TRBV27 to TRBJ1-4; the D gene is possibly TRBD1 (5 bases). Trimming removed 6 bases from V and 6 bases from J, with 14 bases in between. Germline loops: CDR1 MNHEY, CDR2 SMNVEV (reference sequence). The CDR3 runs 14 residues.

V gene TRBV29-1 combines with J gene TRBJ1-1; D is uncertain. In germline, CDR1 is SQVTM, CDR2 ANQGSEA. V gave up 4 bases and J gave up 0 bases, with 9 bases separating them. The CDR3 extends over 13 amino acids. CDR3 DNA: TGCAGCGTTGCCCGGCGGCTGAACACTGAAGCTTTCTTT. Its translation is CSVARRLNTEAFF. The whole variable domain, filled in from reference TRBV29-1 and TRBJ1-1, reads SAVISQKPSRDICQRGTSLTIQCQVDSQVTMMFWYRQQPGQSLTLIATANQGSEATYESGFVIDKFPISRPNLTFSTLTVSNMSPEDSSIYLCSVARRLNTEAFFGQGTRLTVV.

This clonotype has just one count. The chain couples TRBV19 to TRBJ1-2; 8 nucleotides agree with TRBD1. CDR1 and CDR2 from the germline V gene are LNHDA and SQIVND (reference sequence). The CDR3 is made up of 15 amino acids. The V gene end was trimmed by 6 bases and the J gene end by 5 bases; junction bases not matched to a gene: 11. In DNA form, the CDR3 reads TGTGCCAGTAGGCCCCGACAGGGGTCGAGGTATGGCTACACCTTC. It translates to CASRPRQGSRYGYTF.

The chain carries TRBV6-1 and TRBJ1-2, with 8 bases identical to TRBD1. The CDR3 is 12 residues long. J lost 8 bases, V lost 5 bases, and 4 bases had no gene match. CDR1 and CDR2 from the germline V gene are MNHNS and SASEGT. CDR3 protein: CASSMTGVGYTF. The CDR3 coding sequence is TGTGCCAGCAGTATGACAGGGGTCGGCTACACCTTC.

The CDR3 DNA follows: TGCAGCGTTGAAGAGTGTGGCAATCAGCCCCAGCATTTT. Its protein is CSVEECGNQPQHF. The chain combines TRBV29-1 with TRBJ1-5; D is undetermined. This CDR3 comprises 13 residues. With 0 bases removed from V and 2 bases from J, the gap between germline ends came to 5 bases. Germline CDR1 SQVTM, CDR2 ANQGSEA.

This chain links TRBV7-9 with TRBJ1-1; D might be TRBD1 (5 bases). V lost 5 bases and J 0 bases, leaving 16 bases between the germline ends. This CDR3 is 16 amino acids long. Germline V CDR1 and CDR2: SEHNR, FQNEAQ (reference sequence). CDR3 DNA: TGTGCCAGCAGCCGCCGGGGTGGGGCCATGAACACTGAAGCTTTCTTT. Encoded protein: CASSRRGGAMNTEAFF.

On this clonotype itself: One junction end disagrees with the germline gene, perhaps due to a read error. V gene TRBV19 combines with J gene TRBJ1-1; D may be TRBD1 (5 bases). The germline V gene has CDR1 LNHDA and CDR2 SQIVND (reference sequence). CDR3 size: 14 residues. CDR3 nucleotides: TGTGCCAGTAGTGCCTCCGGGGCGACCGCTGAAGCTTCCTTT. This gives the protein CASSASGATAEASF.

The V gene is TRBV7-9, the J gene TRBJ1-2; D is undetermined. Germline CDR1 SEHNR, CDR2 FQNEAQ (reference sequence). Trimming removed 2 bases from V and 8 bases from J, with 12 bases in between. This CDR3 spans 13 amino acids. The CDR3 DNA reads TGTGCCAGCAGCTTATCGGCAGCTCAGGGCTACACCTTC. Translation gives CASSLSAAQGYTF.